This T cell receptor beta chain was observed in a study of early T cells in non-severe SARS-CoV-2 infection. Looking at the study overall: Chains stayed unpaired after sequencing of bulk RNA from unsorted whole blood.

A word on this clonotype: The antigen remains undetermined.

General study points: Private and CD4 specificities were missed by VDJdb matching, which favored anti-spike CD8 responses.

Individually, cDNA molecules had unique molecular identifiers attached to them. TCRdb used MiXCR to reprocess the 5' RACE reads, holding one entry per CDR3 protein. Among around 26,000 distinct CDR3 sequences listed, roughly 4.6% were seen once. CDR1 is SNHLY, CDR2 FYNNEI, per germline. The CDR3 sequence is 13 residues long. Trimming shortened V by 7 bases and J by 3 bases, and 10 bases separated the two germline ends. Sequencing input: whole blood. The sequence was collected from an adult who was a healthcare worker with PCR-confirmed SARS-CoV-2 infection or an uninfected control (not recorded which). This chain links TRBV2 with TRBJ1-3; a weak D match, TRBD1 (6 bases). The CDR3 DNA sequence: TGTGCCAGCACCCCAGGGGATGGAAACACCATATATTTT. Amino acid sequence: CASTPGDGNTIYF.